The present TCR beta chain was sequenced within a study of OX40 agonist ivuxolimab in advanced cancers. Overall study context: The drug used for patients, ivuxolimab, was an agonistic anti-OX40 (CD134) antibody. General study points: The study did not work out the antigen specificity of the expanded peripheral T cells. CD8+ T cells (on average) carried more expanded clones than CD4+ T cells.

Produced via immunoSEQ multiplex PCR; TCRdb's table is partial and in-frame only. In the table there are roughly 47,000 clones, about 89% of which are singletons. The CDR3 is 12 residues long. V was clipped by 6 bases and J by 5 bases, with 10 bases between them. Germline V gives CDR1 KGHSH, CDR2 LQKENI. Details on this clone: Its antigen is not known.

The starting material was CD4+ or CD8+ T cells sorted from blood, obtained in a trial of the OX40 agonist ivuxolimab. The chain carries TRBV18 and TRBJ2-5; D is unresolved. The receptor was derived from an adult with an advanced solid tumor such as melanoma, head and neck, liver or kidney cancer. The chain's CDR3 is CASSPRFETQYF. Written as DNA, the CDR3 is TGTGCCAGCTCTCCTAGGTTCGAGACCCAGTACTTC.